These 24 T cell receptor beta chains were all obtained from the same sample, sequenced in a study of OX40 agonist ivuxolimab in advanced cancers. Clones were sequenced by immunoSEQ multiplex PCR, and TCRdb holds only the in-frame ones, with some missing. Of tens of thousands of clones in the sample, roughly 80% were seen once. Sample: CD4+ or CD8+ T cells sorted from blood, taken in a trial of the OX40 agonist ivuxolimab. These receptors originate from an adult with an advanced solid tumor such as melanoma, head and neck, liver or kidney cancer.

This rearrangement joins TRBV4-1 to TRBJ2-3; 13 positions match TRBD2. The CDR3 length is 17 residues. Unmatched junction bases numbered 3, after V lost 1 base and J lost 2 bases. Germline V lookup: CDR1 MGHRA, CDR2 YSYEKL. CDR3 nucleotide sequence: TGCGCCAGCAGCCAAGGACTAGCGGGAGGCACCACAGATACGCAGTATTTT. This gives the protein CASSQGLAGGTTDTQYF.

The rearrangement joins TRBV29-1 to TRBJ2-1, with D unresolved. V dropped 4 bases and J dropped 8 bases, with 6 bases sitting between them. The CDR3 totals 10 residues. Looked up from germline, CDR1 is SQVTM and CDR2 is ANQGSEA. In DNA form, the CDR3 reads TGCAGCGTTGCTTGGCATGAGCAGTTCTTC. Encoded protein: CSVAWHEQFF.

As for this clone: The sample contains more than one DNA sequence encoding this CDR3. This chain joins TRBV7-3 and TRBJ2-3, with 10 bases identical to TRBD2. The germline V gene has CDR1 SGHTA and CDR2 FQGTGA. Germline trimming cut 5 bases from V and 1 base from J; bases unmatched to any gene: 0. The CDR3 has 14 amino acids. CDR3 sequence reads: CASSLAGGTDTQYF. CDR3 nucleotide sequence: TGTGCCAGCAGCCTAGCGGGGGGCACAGATACGCAGTATTTT.

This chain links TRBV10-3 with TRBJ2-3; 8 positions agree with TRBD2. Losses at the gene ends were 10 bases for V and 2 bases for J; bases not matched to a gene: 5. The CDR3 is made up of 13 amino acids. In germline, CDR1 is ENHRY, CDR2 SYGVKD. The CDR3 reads CATGTRPTDTQYF. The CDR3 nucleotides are TGTGCCACCGGGACTAGGCCCACAGATACGCAGTATTTT.

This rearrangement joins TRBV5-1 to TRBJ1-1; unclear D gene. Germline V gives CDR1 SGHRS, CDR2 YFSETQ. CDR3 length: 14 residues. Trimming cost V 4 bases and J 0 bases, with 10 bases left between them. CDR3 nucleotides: TGCGCCAGCAGCCCCCGGGTCCTGAACACTGAAGCTTTCTTT. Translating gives CASSPRVLNTEAFF.

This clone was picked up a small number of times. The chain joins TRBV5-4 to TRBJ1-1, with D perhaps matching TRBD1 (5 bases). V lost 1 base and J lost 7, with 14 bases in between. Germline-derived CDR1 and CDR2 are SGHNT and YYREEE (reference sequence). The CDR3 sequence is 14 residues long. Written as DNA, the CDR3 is TGTGCCAGCAGCTTGAGGGGACCTATGGTTGAAGCTTTCTTT. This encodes CASSLRGPMVEAFF.

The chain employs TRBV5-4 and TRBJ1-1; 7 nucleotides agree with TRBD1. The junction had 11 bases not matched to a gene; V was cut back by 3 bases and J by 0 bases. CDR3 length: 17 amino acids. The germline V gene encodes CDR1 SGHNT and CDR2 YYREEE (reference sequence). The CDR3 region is CASSSGQPPAMNTEAFF. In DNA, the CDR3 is TGTGCCAGCAGCTCGGGACAGCCACCCGCTATGAACACTGAAGCTTTCTTT.

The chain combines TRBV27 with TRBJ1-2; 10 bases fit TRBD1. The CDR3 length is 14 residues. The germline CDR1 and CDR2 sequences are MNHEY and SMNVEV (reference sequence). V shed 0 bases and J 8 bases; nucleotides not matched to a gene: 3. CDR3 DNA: TGTGCCAGCAGTTTATCTGGGACAGGGGACGGCTACACCTTC. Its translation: CASSLSGTGDGYTF.

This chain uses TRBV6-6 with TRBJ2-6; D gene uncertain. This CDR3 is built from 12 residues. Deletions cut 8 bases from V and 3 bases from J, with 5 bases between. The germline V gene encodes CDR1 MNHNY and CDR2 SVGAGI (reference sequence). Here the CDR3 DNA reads TGTGCCAGCGATTTTGGGGCCAACGTCCTGACTTTC. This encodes CASDFGANVLTF.

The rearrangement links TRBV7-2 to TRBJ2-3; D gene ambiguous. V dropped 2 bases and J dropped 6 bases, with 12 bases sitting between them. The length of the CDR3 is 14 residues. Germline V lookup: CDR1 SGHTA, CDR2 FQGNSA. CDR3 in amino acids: CASSLRLTSDTQYF. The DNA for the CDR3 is TGTGCCAGCAGCTTAAGGCTTACGTCCGATACGCAGTATTTT. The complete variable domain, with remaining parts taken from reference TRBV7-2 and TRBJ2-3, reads GAGVSQSPSNKVTEKGKDVELRCDPISGHTALYWYRQSLGQGLEFLIYFQGNSAPDKSGLPSDRFSAERTGGSVSTLTIQRTQQEDSAVYLCASSLRLTSDTQYFGPGTRLTVL.

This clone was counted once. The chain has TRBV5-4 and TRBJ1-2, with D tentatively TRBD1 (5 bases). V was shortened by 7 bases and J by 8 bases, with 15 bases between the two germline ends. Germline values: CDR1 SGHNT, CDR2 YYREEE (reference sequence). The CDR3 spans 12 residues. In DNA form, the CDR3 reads TGTGCCAGCGCGGCCACCCCAGGGGGCTACACCTTC. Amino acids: CASAATPGGYTF. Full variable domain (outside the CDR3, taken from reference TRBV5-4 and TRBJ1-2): ETGVTQSPTHLIKTRGQQVTLRCSSQSGHNTVSWYQQALGQGPQFIFQYYREEENGRGNFPPRFSGLQFPNYSSELNVNALELDDSALYLCASAATPGGYTFGSGTRLTVV.

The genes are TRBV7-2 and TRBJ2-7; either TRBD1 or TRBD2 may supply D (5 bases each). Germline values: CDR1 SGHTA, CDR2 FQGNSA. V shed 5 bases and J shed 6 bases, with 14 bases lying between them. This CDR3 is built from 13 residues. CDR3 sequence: CASSLGDRLEQYF. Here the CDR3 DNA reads TGTGCCAGCAGCCTAGGGGACCGCCTCGAGCAGTACTTC.

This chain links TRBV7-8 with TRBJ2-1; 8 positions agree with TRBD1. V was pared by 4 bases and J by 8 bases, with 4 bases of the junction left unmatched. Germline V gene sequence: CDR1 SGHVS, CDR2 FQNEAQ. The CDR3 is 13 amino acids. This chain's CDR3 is CASSSEQGDEQFF. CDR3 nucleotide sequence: TGTGCCAGCAGCTCCGAACAGGGGGATGAGCAGTTCTTC.

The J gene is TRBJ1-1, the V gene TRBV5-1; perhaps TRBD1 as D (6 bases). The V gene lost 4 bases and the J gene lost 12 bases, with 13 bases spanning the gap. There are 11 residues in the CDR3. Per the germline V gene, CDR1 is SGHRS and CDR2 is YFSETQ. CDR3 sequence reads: CASSEQGRTFF. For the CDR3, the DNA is TGCGCCAGCAGCGAACAGGGTAGGACTTTCTTT. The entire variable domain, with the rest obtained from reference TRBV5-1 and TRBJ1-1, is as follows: KAGVTQTPRYLIKTRGQQVTLSCSPISGHRSVSWYQQTPGQGLQFLFEYFSETQRNKGNFPGRFSGRQFSNSRSEMNVSTLELGDSALYLCASSEQGRTFFGQGTRLTVV.

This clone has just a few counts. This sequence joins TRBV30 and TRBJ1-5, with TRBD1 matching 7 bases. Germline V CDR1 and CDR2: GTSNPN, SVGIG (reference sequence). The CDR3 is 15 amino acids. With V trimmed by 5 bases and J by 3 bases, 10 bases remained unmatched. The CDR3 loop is CAWYSRGMDNQPQHF. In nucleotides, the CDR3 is TGTGCCTGGTACTCCAGGGGGATGGACAATCAGCCCCAGCATTTT.

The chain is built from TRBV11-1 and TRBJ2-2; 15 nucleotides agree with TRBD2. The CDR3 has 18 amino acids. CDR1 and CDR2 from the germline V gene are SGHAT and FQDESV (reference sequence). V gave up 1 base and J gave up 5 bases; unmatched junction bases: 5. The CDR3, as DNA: TGTGCCAGCAGCTTAGATGGACTAGCGGGGGGGTTTACCGGGGAGCTGTTTTTT. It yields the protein CASSLDGLAGGFTGELFF.

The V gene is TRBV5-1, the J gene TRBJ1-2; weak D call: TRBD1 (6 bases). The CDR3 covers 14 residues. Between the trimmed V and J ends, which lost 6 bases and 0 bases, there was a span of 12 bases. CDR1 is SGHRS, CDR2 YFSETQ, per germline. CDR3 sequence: CASTRDIANYGYTF. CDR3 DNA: TGCGCCAGCACCCGGGACATTGCTAACTATGGCTACACCTTC.

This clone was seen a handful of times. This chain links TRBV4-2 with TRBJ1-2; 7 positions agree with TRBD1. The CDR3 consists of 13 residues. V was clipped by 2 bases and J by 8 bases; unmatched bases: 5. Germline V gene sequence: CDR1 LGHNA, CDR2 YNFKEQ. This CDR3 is CASSQSTGTGYTF. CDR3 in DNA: TGTGCCAGCAGCCAATCGACAGGGACGGGCTACACCTTC.

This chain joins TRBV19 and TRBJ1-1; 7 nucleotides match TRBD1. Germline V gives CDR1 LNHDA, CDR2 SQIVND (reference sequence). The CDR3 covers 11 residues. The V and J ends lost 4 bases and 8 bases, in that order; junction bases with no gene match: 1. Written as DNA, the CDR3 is TGTGCCAGTAGTAAGGACAGGGAAGCTTTCTTT. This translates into CASSKDREAFF.

For the CDR3, the DNA is TGTGCCAGCAGTTTACTAAGCGGGAGCTCCTATAATTCACCCCTCCACTTT. This translates into CASSLLSGSSYNSPLHF. This chain uses TRBV27 with TRBJ1-6; D not resolved. The V gene's germline CDR1 is MNHEY and CDR2 SMNVEV (reference sequence). Trimming took off 2 bases at V and 0 bases at J, with 11 bases between the two ends. The CDR3 is 17 residues long.

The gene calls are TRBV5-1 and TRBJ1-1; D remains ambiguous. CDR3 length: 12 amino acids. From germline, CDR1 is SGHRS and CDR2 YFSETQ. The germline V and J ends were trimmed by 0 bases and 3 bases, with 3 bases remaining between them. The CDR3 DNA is TGCGCCAGCAGCTTGGGGGACACTGAAGCTTTCTTT. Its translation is CASSLGDTEAFF.

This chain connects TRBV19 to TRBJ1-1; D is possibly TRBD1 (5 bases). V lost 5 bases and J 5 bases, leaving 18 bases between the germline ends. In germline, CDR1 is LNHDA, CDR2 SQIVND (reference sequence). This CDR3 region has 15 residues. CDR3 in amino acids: CASSFYGGTETEAFF. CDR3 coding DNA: TGTGCCAGTAGTTTCTACGGGGGGACCGAAACTGAAGCTTTCTTT.

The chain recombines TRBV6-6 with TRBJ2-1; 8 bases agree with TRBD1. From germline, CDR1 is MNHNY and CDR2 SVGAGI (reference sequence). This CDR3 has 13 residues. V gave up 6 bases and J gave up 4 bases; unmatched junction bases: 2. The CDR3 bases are TGTGCCAGCAGAAGGACAGGGTACAATGAGCAGTTCTTC. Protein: CASRRTGYNEQFF.

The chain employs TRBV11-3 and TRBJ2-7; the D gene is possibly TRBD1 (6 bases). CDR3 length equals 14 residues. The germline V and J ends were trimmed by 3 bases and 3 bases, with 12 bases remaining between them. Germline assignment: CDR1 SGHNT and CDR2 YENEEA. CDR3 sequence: CASSFAGVNYEQYF. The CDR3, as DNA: TGTGCCAGCAGCTTTGCAGGGGTTAACTACGAGCAGTACTTC.